What follows are 3 T cell receptor beta chains derived from one specimen sequenced in a study of CD8+ T cells in alopecia areata. Sorting of the five patients' CD4+ cells gave CD25+CD127- cells as the output. As the sequencing template, cDNA was produced by extracting RNA and reverse transcribing it. Method: immunoSEQ multiplex PCR; TCRdb's copy keeps in-frame clones and lacks some. The data hold about 20,000 clones, with roughly 60% observed a single time. The material sequenced was CD4+ Tregs sorted from blood. The receptors here all came from a human donor with alopecia areata.

This clone was detected only a few times. The rearrangement uses TRBV4-1 and TRBJ1-2; D call uncertain. This CDR3 has 17 residues. Germline V gene lookup returns CDR1 MGHRA and CDR2 YSYEKL. V lost 2 bases and J lost 4, with 20 bases in between. CDR3 in amino acids: CASSQLDLVPFPYGYTF. CDR3 DNA: TGCGCCAGCAGCCAACTCGACCTTGTTCCATTCCCCTATGGCTACACCTTC.

The V and J genes are TRBV7-9 and TRBJ1-2; a weak D match, TRBD1 (6 bases). Trimming removed 5 bases at V and 4 bases at J, with 11 bases between. The CDR3 has 13 amino acids. The germline V gene encodes CDR1 SEHNR and CDR2 FQNEAQ (reference sequence). The chain's CDR3 is CASSPRGFYGYTF. The CDR3 coding sequence is TGTGCCAGCAGCCCCAGGGGCTTCTATGGCTACACCTTC.

The chain uses TRBV5-4 and TRBJ1-1; D is ambiguous. Trimming pared 4 bases from V and 2 bases from J, leaving 9 bases between. The CDR3 loop spans 13 amino acids. From germline, CDR1 is SGHNT and CDR2 YYREEE (reference sequence). The CDR3 DNA follows: TGTGCCAGCAGCACCCCTTTAAACACTGAAGCTTTCTTT. Translated: CASSTPLNTEAFF.